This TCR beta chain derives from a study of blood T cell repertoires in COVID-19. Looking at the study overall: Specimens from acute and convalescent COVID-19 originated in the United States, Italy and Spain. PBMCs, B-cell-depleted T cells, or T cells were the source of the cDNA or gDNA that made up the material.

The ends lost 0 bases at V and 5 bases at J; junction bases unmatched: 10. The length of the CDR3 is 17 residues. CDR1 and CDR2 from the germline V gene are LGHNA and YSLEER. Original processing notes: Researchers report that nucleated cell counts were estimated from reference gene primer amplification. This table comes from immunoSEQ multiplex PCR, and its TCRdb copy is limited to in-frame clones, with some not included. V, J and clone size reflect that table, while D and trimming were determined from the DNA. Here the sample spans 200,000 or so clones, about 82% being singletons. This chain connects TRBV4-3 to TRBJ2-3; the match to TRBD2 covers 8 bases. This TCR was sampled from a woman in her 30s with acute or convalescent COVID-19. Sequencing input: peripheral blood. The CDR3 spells CASSQDAGRGVGDTQYF. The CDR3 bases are TGCGCCAGCAGCCAAGATGCAGGGCGGGGGGTTGGAGATACGCAGTATTTT.